The rows below give T cell receptor beta chains drawn from one sample of a study of resident and recirculating memory T cells in vitiligo. Using immunoSEQ multiplex PCR, the repertoire was profiled, and TCRdb retains in-frame clones only, with some absent. Among roughly 80,000 clones listed, roughly 94% were seen once. The sequenced material came from blood. The receptors shown here come from a male donor with vitiligo. Each CDR3 is given with its conserved first and last residue. The order of the fields is V gene, J gene, clone size, D gene, CDR3 DNA, CDR3 protein. A D gene is named only where the DNA matches it firmly. For some rows the clone size is stated as once, few or many, or as a class when expanded; others skip it.

TRBV9	TRBJ1-2	.	TRBD1	TGTGCCAGCAGCGTAGATGGGACAGGGTCGAGGAACTATGGCTACACCTTC	CASSVDGTGSRNYGYTF
TRBV30	TRBJ1-5	.	.	TGTGCCTGGAGTGTGGGAGGGCCAAGGGGGAATCAGCCCCAGCATTTT	CAWSVGGPRGNQPQHF
TRBV5-6	TRBJ1-5	.	.	TGTGCCAGCAGCTTGTTAGGGGGACACAATCAGCCCCAGCATTTT	CASSLLGGHNQPQHF
TRBV13	TRBJ2-5	.	.	TGTGCCAGCAGCTTAGATTCAGGGGCCCCCCCCCGGACCCAGTACTTC	CASSLDSGAPPRTQYF
TRBV4-2	TRBJ1-5	once	.	TGTGCCAGCAGCCAAGAAGGCCCACAGGCTGGTCAGCCCCAGCATTTT	CASSQEGPQAGQPQHF
TRBV10-3	TRBJ2-5	.	TRBD2	TGTGCCATCAGTCCGGGACTAGCGGGAGAGACCCAGTACTTC	CAISPGLAGETQYF
TRBV6-6	TRBJ1-5	once	TRBD1	TGTGCCAGCAGTCCCGACAGGGATCAGCCCCAGCATTTT	CASSPDRDQPQHF
TRBV6-1	TRBJ1-1	few	.	TGTGCCAGTGACAGGCACACTGAAGCTTTCTTT	CASDRHTEAFF
TRBV30	TRBJ2-4	.	.	TGTGCCTGGAGTGGGACATCCATCCTAGCCAAAAACATTCAGTACTTC	CAWSGTSILAKNIQYF
TRBV4-1	TRBJ2-1	.	TRBD2	TGCGCCAGCAGCCGCCGACTAGCGGGAGGGCCGTACAATGAGCAGTTCTTC	CASSRRLAGGPYNEQFF
TRBV11-1	TRBJ2-2	.	TRBD2	TGTGCCAGCAGCTTAGAGGGACTAGCGGGCCACACCGGGGAGCTGTTTTTT	CASSLEGLAGHTGELFF
TRBV28	TRBJ2-5	once	.	TGTGCCAGCAGTCTGGGGCCCCCGAGAGAGACCCAGTACTTC	CASSLGPPRETQYF
TRBV7-2	TRBJ1-5	.	TRBD1	TGTGCCAGCAGCAAGGGACAGGGGCCCTTGCAGCCCCAGCATTTT	CASSKGQGPLQPQHF
TRBV7-8	TRBJ2-7	.	.	TGTGCCAGCAGCTTAGTTGGCAGGGGCCCTAAGCACTTC	CASSLVGRGPKHF
TRBV28	TRBJ2-1	.	TRBD2	TGTGCCAGTCCTCCTAATCGACTAGCGGCCTACAATGAGCAGTTCTTC	CASPPNRLAAYNEQFF
TRBV19	TRBJ2-7	.	TRBD2	TGTGCCAGTAGTATTGGGGGACTAGGCCACTACGAGCAGTACTTC	CASSIGGLGHYEQYF
TRBV19	TRBJ1-5	.	.	TGTGCCAGTAGTACCTTTAGCAATCAGCCCCAGCATTTT	CASSTFSNQPQHF
TRBV15	TRBJ2-1	once	TRBD2	TGTGCCACCAGCAGGGGACTAGCGGGGGGGGGCGAGCAGTTCTTC	CATSRGLAGGGEQFF
TRBV13	TRBJ2-7	.	TRBD1	TGTGCCAGCAGCCCAGTGCCGCGAGGGGGCCGGGGGTACTTC	CASSPVPRGGRGYF
TRBV27	TRBJ2-7	.	TRBD2	TGTGCCAGCAGTTTACTAGCGGGTTCCTCCTACGAGCAGTACTTC	CASSLLAGSSYEQYF
TRBV30	TRBJ2-1	.	.	TGTGCCTGGAGCCGACAGGCCTACAATGAGCAGTTCTTC	CAWSRQAYNEQFF
TRBV6-6	TRBJ2-3	.	.	TGTGCCAGCAGTTACCAGGGATGGGCAGATACGCAGTATTTT	CASSYQGWADTQYF